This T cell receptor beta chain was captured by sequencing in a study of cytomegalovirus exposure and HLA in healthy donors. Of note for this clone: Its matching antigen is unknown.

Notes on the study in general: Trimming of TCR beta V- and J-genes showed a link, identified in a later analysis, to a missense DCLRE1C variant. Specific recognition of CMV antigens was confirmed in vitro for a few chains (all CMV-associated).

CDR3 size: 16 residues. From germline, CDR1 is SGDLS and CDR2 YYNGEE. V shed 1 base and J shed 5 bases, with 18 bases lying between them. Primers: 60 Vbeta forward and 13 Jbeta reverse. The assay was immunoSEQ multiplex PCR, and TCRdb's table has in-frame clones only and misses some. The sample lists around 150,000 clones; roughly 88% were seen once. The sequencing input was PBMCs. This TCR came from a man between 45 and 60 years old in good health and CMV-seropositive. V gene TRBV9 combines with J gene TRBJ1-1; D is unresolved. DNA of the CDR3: TGTGCCAGCAGCGTAATGGCGGGAGGTGTTGGGACTGAAGCTTTCTTT. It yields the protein CASSVMAGGVGTEAFF.